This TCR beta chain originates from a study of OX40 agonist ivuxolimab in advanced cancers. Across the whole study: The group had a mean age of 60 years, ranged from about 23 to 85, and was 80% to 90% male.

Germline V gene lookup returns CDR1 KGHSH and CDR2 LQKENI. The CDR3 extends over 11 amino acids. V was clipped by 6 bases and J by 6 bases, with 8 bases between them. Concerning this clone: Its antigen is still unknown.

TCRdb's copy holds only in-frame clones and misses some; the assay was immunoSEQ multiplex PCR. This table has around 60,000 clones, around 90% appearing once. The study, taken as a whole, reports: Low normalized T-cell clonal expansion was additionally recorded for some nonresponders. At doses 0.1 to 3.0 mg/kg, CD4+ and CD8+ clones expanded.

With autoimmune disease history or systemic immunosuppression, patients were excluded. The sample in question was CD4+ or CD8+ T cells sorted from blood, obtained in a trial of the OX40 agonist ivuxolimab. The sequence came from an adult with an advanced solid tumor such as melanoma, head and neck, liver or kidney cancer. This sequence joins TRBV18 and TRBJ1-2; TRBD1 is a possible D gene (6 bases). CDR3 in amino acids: CASSYRDGYTF. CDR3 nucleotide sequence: TGTGCCAGCTCTTACAGGGATGGCTACACCTTC.